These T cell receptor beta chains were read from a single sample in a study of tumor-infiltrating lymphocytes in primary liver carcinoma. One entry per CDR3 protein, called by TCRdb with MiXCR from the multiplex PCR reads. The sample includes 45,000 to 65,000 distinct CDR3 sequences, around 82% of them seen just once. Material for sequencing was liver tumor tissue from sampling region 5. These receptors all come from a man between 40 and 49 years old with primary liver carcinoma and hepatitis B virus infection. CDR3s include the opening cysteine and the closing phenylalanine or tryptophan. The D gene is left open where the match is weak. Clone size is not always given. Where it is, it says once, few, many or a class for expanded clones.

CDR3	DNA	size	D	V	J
CDSTEIAGERTDTQYF	TGTGACAGCACTGAAATAGCGGGAGAGAGGACAGATACGCAGTATTTT	-	TRBD2	TRBV6-1	TRBJ2-3
CASSDRTKGSYNEQFF	TGTGCCAGCAGTGACCGGACAAAGGGCTCCTACAATGAGCAGTTCTTC	-	-	TRBV6-1	TRBJ2-1
CSSSFFDPGQGTNIQYF	TGTTCCAGCAGCTTTTTTGACCCGGGACAGGGTACAAACATTCAGTACTTC	-	TRBD1	TRBV12-3/TRBV12-4	TRBJ2-4
CATRGKLSYEKYF	TGTGCCACTAGGGGGAAGCTATCCTACGAGAAGTATTTC	-	-	TRBV11-1	TRBJ2-7
CSATEGQTGQPQHF	TGCAGCGCCACTGAAGGACAAACCGGTCAGCCCCAGCATTTT	once	-	TRBV29-1	TRBJ1-5
CSTPGQGSTDTQYF	TGCAGCACACCGGGACAGGGAAGCACAGATACGCAGTATTTT	medium-sized	TRBD1	TRBV29-1	TRBJ2-3
CASSIGVVSNQPQHF	TGTGCCAGTAGTATAGGGGTCGTTAGCAATCAGCCCCAACATTTT	once	-	TRBV19	TRBJ1-5
CASRTGTGARRNSPLRF	TGTGCCAGCAGGACCGGGACAGGCGCCCGGAGAAATTCACCCCTCCGCTTT	-	TRBD1	TRBV6-6	TRBJ1-6
CANNLDRGSGRFLPEQYF	TGCGCCAACAATTTGGATCGTGGTAGCGGGAGATTCCTCCCCGAGCAGTACTTC	-	TRBD2	TRBV5-1	TRBJ2-7
CASSFGRAGYTF	TGTGCCAGCAGTTTTGGCAGGGCTGGCTACACCTTC	medium-sized	-	TRBV12-3/TRBV12-4	TRBJ1-2
CVSSGLAGGTGELFF	TGTGTCAGCAGCGGACTAGCGGGAGGGACCGGGGAGCTGTTTTTT	-	TRBD2	TRBV9	TRBJ2-2
CASNLGTGENQPQHF	TGTGCCAGCAACTTAGGGACGGGGGAGAATCAGCCCCAGCATTTT	-	-	TRBV7-8	TRBJ1-5
CSVESAGRQYF	TGCAGCGTTGAATCTGCGGGCCGGCAGTACTTC	medium-sized	-	TRBV29-1	TRBJ2-7
CVSADGNNTPPHF	TGTGTCAGCGCGGACGGAAATAATACGCCCCCCCACTTT	-	-	TRBV11-2	TRBJ1-6
CVSSGDRAYERYF	TGTGTCAGCAGCGGGGACCGCGCCTACGAGCGGTACTTC	few	TRBD2	TRBV28	TRBJ2-7
CDISTSQETQYF	TGTGACATCTCGACTAGTCAAGAGACCCAGTACTTC	-	-	TRBV10-3	TRBJ2-5
CDISHQGPEAFF	TGTGACATCAGCCATCAAGGCCCCGAAGCTTTCTTT	-	-	TRBV11-1	TRBJ1-1
CSVELWDRGTDTQYF	TGCAGCGTTGAGTTGTGGGACAGGGGAACAGATACACAGTATTTT	-	TRBD1	TRBV29-1	TRBJ2-3
CASSPRIGAHNTWELFF	TGTGCCAGCAGCCCAAGGATAGGGGCTCATAACACCTGGGAGCTGTTTTTT	-	-	TRBV7-8	TRBJ2-2
CASTLAGSTGELFF	TGTGCCAGTACTTTAGCGGGTTCTACCGGGGAGCTGTTTTTT	many	TRBD2	TRBV6-5	TRBJ2-2
CDSSPPGREDTQYF	TGTGACAGCAGCCCCCCGGGCCGTGAAGATACGCAGTATTTT	-	-	TRBV11-2	TRBJ2-3
CSARARQGADTQYF	TGCAGTGCTAGAGCCCGGCAGGGGGCAGATACGCAGTATTTT	-	TRBD1	TRBV20-1	TRBJ2-3
CAGSAGQGQYEQYF	TGTGCCGGCAGTGCGGGACAAGGCCAATATGAGCAGTACTTC	once	-	TRBV6-1	TRBJ2-7
CASSLGTSCEQFF	TGTGCCAGCAGTCTCGGGACTAGCTGTGAGCAGTTCTTC	-	TRBD2	TRBV28	TRBJ2-1
CASARDLMGNQPQHF	TGCGCCAGCGCTAGGGACTTAATGGGCAATCAGCCCCAGCATTTT	-	-	TRBV12-3/TRBV12-4	TRBJ1-5
CSSSPPDETQRTYF	TGTTCCAGCAGCCCGCCAGACGAAACTCAGCGGACTTACTTC	-	-	TRBV11-2	TRBJ2-7
CASSPRTGDNYGYTF	TGTGCCAGCAGCCCGCGGACAGGGGATAACTATGGCTACACCTTC	once	TRBD1	TRBV11-1	TRBJ1-2
CASSLGQQDIQYF	TGTGCCAGCAGCTTGGGACAGCAAGATATCCAGTACTTC	-	-	TRBV5-6	TRBJ2-5
CASRTADNSPLHF	TGTGCCAGCAGGACCGCCGATAATTCACCCCTCCACTTT	-	-	TRBV6-1	TRBJ1-6
CASSEGAEFYTQYF	TGTGCCAGTTCCGAGGGGGCTGAATTCTATACGCAGTATTTT	once	TRBD1	TRBV12-3/TRBV12-4	TRBJ2-3
CACRGTGEYKQYF	TGTGCTTGCAGGGGGACAGGCGAGTACAAGCAGTACTTC	-	TRBD1	TRBV6-5	TRBJ2-7
CASSLTGGNRYNEQFF	TGCGCCAGTAGCTTGACAGGCGGGAATAGATACAATGAGCAGTTCTTC	-	-	TRBV5-1	TRBJ2-1
CASTETGTLFGANVLTF	TGTGCCAGTACCGAGACAGGGACCCTCTTTGGGGCCAACGTCCTGACTTTC	-	TRBD1	TRBV6-1	TRBJ2-6
CASSLAGVTGSNQPRYF	TGTGCCAGCAGCTTAGCAGGGGTAACAGGGAGCAATCAGCCCCGGTATTTT	once	-	TRBV11-2	TRBJ1-5
CAISFSGTLDHEQFF	TGTGCCATCAGCTTTAGCGGGACACTCGACCATGAGCAGTTCTTC	-	TRBD2	TRBV11-2	TRBJ2-1
CVRSPQVTQETQYF	TGTGTCAGGAGCCCCCAGGTGACGCAAGAGACCCAGTACTTC	-	-	TRBV7-9	TRBJ2-5
CASSAPVEQHF	TGTGCCAGCAGTGCCCCGGTCGAACAGCACTTC	once	-	TRBV28	TRBJ2-7
CASGRRGGVEQFF	TGTGCCAGCGGTCGAAGGGGGGGAGTCGAGCAGTTCTTC	once	-	TRBV5-4	TRBJ2-1
CSVELAGGGSYEQYF	TGCAGCGTTGAACTAGCGGGGGGGGGCTCCTACGAGCAGTACTTC	-	TRBD2	TRBV29-1	TRBJ2-7
CASSPGGSRASLGQYF	TGTGCCAGCAGCCCGGGGGGGAGCCGGGCCAGTTTGGGCCAGTACTTC	few	TRBD2	TRBV5-4	TRBJ2-5
CASNFSVRRTDTQYF	TGTGCCAGCAATTTTAGCGTGAGGCGGACAGATACGCAGTATTTT	once	-	TRBV11-3	TRBJ2-3
CTWTSRDRYEQYF	TGTACCTGGACCTCCCGGGACCGCTACGAGCAATACTTC	-	-	TRBV30	TRBJ2-7
CASSTEVRGNSPLHF	TGCGCCAGCAGCACGGAGGTCAGGGGAAATTCACCCCTCCACTTT	-	-	TRBV5-1	TRBJ1-6
CASSVGWADGYTF	TGTGCCAGCAGCGTAGGATGGGCTGATGGCTATACCTTC	-	-	TRBV9	TRBJ1-2
CASSQESDRPYERYF	TGTGCCAGCAGCCAAGAAAGTGACCGACCGTACGAGCGGTACTTC	-	-	TRBV4-2	TRBJ2-7
CASTPRGANYGYIF	TGTGCCAGCACACCCCGGGGGGCGAACTATGGCTACATCTTC	-	-	TRBV12-3/TRBV12-4	TRBJ1-2
CASSRQRTLFDMQYF	TGTGCCAGCAGTAGACAAAGGACACTTTTCGATATGCAGTATTTT	-	-	TRBV6-2/TRBV6-3	TRBJ2-3
CASSQEAGEHNEQFF	TGTGCCAGCAGCCAAGAAGCGGGAGAACACAATGAGCAGTTCTTC	medium-sized	TRBD2	TRBV4-2	TRBJ2-1
CASSPYRAGGNNEQFF	TGTGCCAGCAGCCCATATAGGGCCGGCGGGAACAATGAGCAGTTCTTC	-	-	TRBV7-9	TRBJ2-1
CASSVGTSGSPEQYF	TGCGCCAGCAGCGTGGGGACTAGCGGGAGCCCCGAGCAGTACTTC	many	TRBD2	TRBV5-1	TRBJ2-7
CASSQNPGLAGETQYF	TGCGCCAGCAGCCAAAATCCAGGACTAGCGGGAGAGACCCAGTACTTC	many	TRBD2	TRBV4-1	TRBJ2-5
CAASRRDFSYNEQFF	TGTGCCGCCAGCAGGAGGGACTTCTCCTACAATGAGCAGTTCTTC	-	-	TRBV15	TRBJ2-1